The next 29 T cell receptor beta chains were all read from a single sample in a study of blood T cell repertoires in COVID-19. TCRdb's copy holds only in-frame clones and misses some; the assay was immunoSEQ multiplex PCR. The top ten hold less than 20% of the sample, which has 100,000 to 150,000 clones, roughly four fifths seen once. Sequenced: peripheral blood. These receptors were collected from a woman between 45 and 60 years old with acute or convalescent COVID-19.

The J gene is TRBJ2-7, the V gene TRBV6-5; 11 nucleotides line up with TRBD2. Germline CDR1 MNHEY, CDR2 SVGAGI. The CDR3 runs to 14 residues. The trim removed 5 bases at V and 2 bases at J, leaving 2 bases unmatched. The CDR3 nucleotides read TGTGCCAGCAGTACTAGCGGGGGAGCCTACGAGCAGTACTTC. Its protein is CASSTSGGAYEQYF.

The chain joins TRBV18 to TRBJ2-7; TRBD2 agrees at 7 bases. The CDR3 extends over 18 amino acids. CDR1 is KGHSH, CDR2 LQKENI, per germline. V trimming: 2 bases; J trimming: 0 bases; junction bases outside the gene matches: 13. This CDR3 reads CASSPKFGTTKSSYEQYF. The CDR3 DNA is TGTGCCAGCTCACCAAAATTTGGGACTACTAAAAGCTCCTACGAGCAGTACTTC.

V gene TRBV15 combines with J gene TRBJ1-1; TRBD1 matches at 7 bases. The CDR3 spans 15 residues. Per the germline V gene, CDR1 is LNHNV and CDR2 is YYDKDF (reference sequence). With V trimmed by 0 bases and J by 1 base, 2 bases remained unmatched. The CDR3 reads CATSREKGANTEAFF. CDR3 sequence (DNA): TGTGCCACCAGCAGAGAAAAGGGGGCGAACACTGAAGCTTTCTTT.

The CDR3 region has the DNA TGCAGTGCTAGTCCCGGGACAGGGGCCACTGGGGCCAACGTCCTGACTTTC. Translated, it gives CSASPGTGATGANVLTF. The chain employs TRBV20-1 and TRBJ2-6; 10 bases are shared with TRBD1. The CDR3 is 17 residues long. CDR1 and CDR2 from the germline V gene are DFQATT and SNEGSKA (reference sequence). The V gene end was trimmed by 3 bases and the J gene end by 2 bases; junction bases not matched to a gene: 7.

The CDR3 bases are TGTGCCAGTAGTATAGGACAGTCCGCCTACAATGAGCAGTTCTTC. This encodes CASSIGQSAYNEQFF. The chain carries TRBV19 and TRBJ2-1; D might be TRBD1 (5 bases). CDR3 size: 15 residues. Germline V gene data show CDR1 as LNHDA and CDR2 as SQIVND (reference sequence). Between the trimmed V and J ends, which lost 1 base and 2 bases, there was a span of 9 bases. The complete variable domain, with remaining parts taken from reference TRBV19 and TRBJ2-1, reads DGGITQSPKYLFRKEGQNVTLSCEQNLNHDAMYWYRQDPGQGLRLIYYSQIVNDFQKGDIAEGYSVSREKKESFPLTVTSAQKNPTAFYLCASSIGQSAYNEQFFGPGTRLTVL.

V gene TRBV6-1 combines with J gene TRBJ2-3, with 10 bases fitting TRBD2. After removal of 2 bases from V and 10 bases from J, the junction contained 6 bases not matched to a gene. CDR3 length: 14 residues. Germline lookup yields CDR1 MNHNS and CDR2 SASEGT. The DNA for the CDR3 is TGTGCCAGCAGTGAAAGTAGCGGGGGGTTACCGCAGTATTTT. This encodes CASSESSGGLPQYF.

The J gene is TRBJ1-4, the V gene TRBV18, with D hard to call. This CDR3 is built from 18 residues. Trimming stripped 1 base from V and 8 bases from J, with 23 bases between. Germline V gene data show CDR1 as KGHSH and CDR2 as LQKENI. The CDR3 DNA is TGTGCCAGCTCACCACGTCCCCCCCTGGGGAGCCAAGGGGAAAAACTGTTTTTT. Amino acid sequence: CASSPRPPLGSQGEKLFF.

This clone was seen only a few times. V is TRBV18 and J is TRBJ2-3; 7 bases agree with TRBD1. The CDR3 spans 14 residues. V trimming: 2 bases; J trimming: 6 bases; junction bases outside the gene matches: 5. The germline CDR1 and CDR2 sequences are KGHSH and LQKENI. The CDR3 protein is CASSPTGVGDTQYF. CDR3 in DNA: TGTGCCAGCTCACCAACAGGGGTGGGGGATACGCAGTATTTT.

This rearrangement joins TRBV19 to TRBJ2-6; the D gene is possibly TRBD1 (6 bases). This CDR3 spans 16 amino acids. The V gene lost 7 bases and the J gene lost 0 bases, with 13 bases spanning the gap. The germline V gene has CDR1 LNHDA and CDR2 SQIVND (reference sequence). CDR3 in DNA: TGTGCCAGTAAGGTCAGGGGATTCTCTGGGGCCAACGTCCTGACTTTC. This codes for CASKVRGFSGANVLTF.

This clone is a singleton in its sample. The chain is built from TRBV7-9 and TRBJ1-6; TRBD1 is a possible D gene (6 bases). V was pared by 1 base and J by 10 bases, with 14 bases between. This CDR3 has 15 residues. Germline assignment: CDR1 SEHNR and CDR2 FQNEAQ (reference sequence). CDR3 residues: CASSLGTGLGSPLHF. The CDR3 DNA reads as TGTGCCAGCAGCTTAGGTACAGGGCTGGGCTCACCCCTCCACTTT.

For this clone: The sample holds other DNA sequences that translate to the same CDR3. CDR3 in amino acids: CASSYSRNTEAFF. The CDR3 coding sequence is TGTGCCAGCAGTTACTCCCGGAACACTGAAGCTTTCTTT. The chain joins TRBV6-5 to TRBJ1-1; D remains ambiguous. Looked up from germline, CDR1 is MNHEY and CDR2 is SVGAGI. The CDR3 spans 13 residues. V dropped 0 bases and J dropped 1 base, with 3 bases sitting between them.

The chain has TRBV25-1 and TRBJ2-1; D is ambiguous. Trimming cost V 5 bases and J 5 bases, with 13 bases left between them. Germline V lookup: CDR1 MGHDK, CDR2 SYGVNS. The CDR3 is 14 amino acids. The CDR3 is CASSLEVENNEQFF. The CDR3 DNA sequence: TGTGCCAGCAGTCTCGAGGTAGAGAACAATGAGCAGTTCTTC.

The chain carries TRBV19 and TRBJ1-3, with D perhaps TRBD1 (5 bases). V was pared by 7 bases and J by 0 bases, with 16 bases between. The CDR3 spans 16 residues. The germline CDR1 and CDR2 sequences are LNHDA and SQIVND (reference sequence). The CDR3 DNA reads as TGTGCCAGTAAACAGCACCCAGACAGCTCTGGAAACACCATATATTTT. Residues: CASKQHPDSSGNTIYF.

V gene TRBV19 combines with J gene TRBJ1-1; 8 bases agree with TRBD1. From germline, CDR1 is LNHDA and CDR2 SQIVND (reference sequence). This CDR3 region has 16 residues. V was pared by 5 bases and J by 3 bases, with 11 bases of the junction left unmatched. The CDR3 protein is CASSPDRDNSHTEAFF. CDR3 DNA sequence: TGTGCCAGTAGTCCGGACAGGGATAATAGTCACACTGAAGCTTTCTTT.

The chain uses TRBV4-1 and TRBJ1-3; weak D call: TRBD1 (6 bases). In germline, CDR1 is MGHRA, CDR2 YSYEKL. The CDR3 extends over 11 amino acids. V was clipped by 3 bases and J by 16 bases, with 13 bases between them. This chain's CDR3 is CASSHEGQSYF. CDR3 DNA sequence: TGCGCCAGCAGCCATGAAGGACAGTCCTATTTT.

In this sample, this clone turned up a few times. This chain links TRBV19 with TRBJ2-2, with D hard to call. Trimming pared 4 bases from V and 6 bases from J, leaving 18 bases between. This CDR3 spans 16 amino acids. The germline gives CDR1 LNHDA, CDR2 SQIVND (reference sequence). The CDR3 protein is CASSKSRPGYPGELFF. CDR3 DNA: TGTGCCAGTAGTAAAAGTCGGCCCGGGTACCCCGGGGAGCTGTTTTTT. Full variable domain (outside the CDR3, taken from reference TRBV19 and TRBJ2-2): DGGITQSPKYLFRKEGQNVTLSCEQNLNHDAMYWYRQDPGQGLRLIYYSQIVNDFQKGDIAEGYSVSREKKESFPLTVTSAQKNPTAFYLCASSKSRPGYPGELFFGEGSRLTVL.

This rearrangement joins TRBV5-6 to TRBJ1-1; possibly TRBD1 for D (6 bases). V gave up 4 bases and J gave up 4 bases, with 11 bases separating them. The CDR3 runs to 13 residues. Per the germline V gene, CDR1 is SGHDT and CDR2 is YYEEEE. CDR3 DNA sequence: TGTGCCAGCAGCGCACAGGGTGGCACTGAAGCTTTCTTT. As protein: CASSAQGGTEAFF.

In this sample, this clone turned up a few times. The rearrangement joins TRBV6-4 to TRBJ2-2; possibly TRBD1 for D (5 bases). CDR3 length: 14 residues. With 2 bases removed from V and 1 base from J, the gap between germline ends came to 5 bases. Germline loops: CDR1 MRHNA, CDR2 SNTAGT. The CDR3 nucleotides are TGTGCCAGCAGTGACGGACAGAACACCGGGGAGCTGTTTTTT. Its protein is CASSDGQNTGELFF.

The sample holds a few counts of this clone. The chain recombines TRBV5-1 with TRBJ1-3, with D unresolved. The CDR3 is 14 residues long. From germline, CDR1 is SGHRS and CDR2 YFSETQ. V lost 5 bases and J lost 0, with 9 bases in between. CDR3 loop: CASSRESSGNTIYF. Here the CDR3 DNA reads TGCGCCAGCAGTCGGGAGTCCTCTGGAAACACCATATATTTT.

The V and J genes are TRBV21-1 and TRBJ1-2; TRBD1 is the table's D call and was not checked against the DNA. TRBV21-1 counts as a pseudogene. This CDR3 is built from 14 residues. The CDR3 DNA reads as TGTGCCAGCAGCAAAAGTTCAGGGAATTATGGCTACACCTTC. It encodes CASSKSSGNYGYTF.

The chain links TRBV20-1 to TRBJ1-2, with D tentatively TRBD1 (6 bases). Trimming shortened V by 7 bases and J by 8 bases, and 14 bases separated the two germline ends. Germline assignment: CDR1 DFQATT and CDR2 SNEGSKA (reference sequence). The CDR3 spans 11 residues. CDR3 nucleotide sequence: TGCAGTGTTGGCAGGGGAACAGGCTACACCTTC. The encoded protein is CSVGRGTGYTF.

The chain carries TRBV12-2 and TRBJ2-7; the D call of TRBD1 is as the table states it, not checked on the DNA. TRBV12-2 represents a pseudogene. The CDR3 is made up of 14 amino acids. The CDR3 loop is CASRLWGTEYEQYF. The CDR3, as DNA: TGTGCAAGTCGTCTTTGGGGGACAGAATACGAGCAGTACTTC.

This chain links TRBV13 with TRBJ1-1; 12 bases fit TRBD1. The J segment lost 6 bases and the V segment lost 5 bases, leaving 10 bases of the junction unmatched. Germline loops: CDR1 PRHDT, CDR2 FYEKMQ (reference sequence). This CDR3 is 16 amino acids long. CDR3 DNA sequence: TGTGCCAGCAGCCCCCGGGACAGGGGGCGAAGGGCTGAAGCTTTCTTT. It translates to CASSPRDRGRRAEAFF.

The chain recombines TRBV29-1 with TRBJ1-5; D unresolved. The V gene lost 7 bases and the J gene lost 5 bases, with 15 bases spanning the gap. Germline CDR1 SQVTM, CDR2 ANQGSEA. This CDR3 contains 13 residues. CDR3 sequence reads: CSAAVQNDQPQHF. Here the CDR3 DNA reads TGCAGCGCAGCGGTACAGAATGATCAGCCCCAGCATTTT. Full variable domain (rest looked up from reference TRBV29-1 and TRBJ1-5): SAVISQKPSRDICQRGTSLTIQCQVDSQVTMMFWYRQQPGQSLTLIATANQGSEATYESGFVIDKFPISRPNLTFSTLTVSNMSPEDSSIYLCSAAVQNDQPQHFGDGTRLSIL.

The chain employs TRBV21-1 and TRBJ1-1. TRBV21-1 is termed a pseudogene. The CDR3 runs to 15 residues. CDR3: CASSKRVRANTEAFF. The CDR3 DNA sequence: TGTGCCAGCAGCAAAAGGGTGAGGGCGAACACTGAAGCTTTCTTT.

This clone was seen once. CDR3 protein: CASSGGSRTVAFF. As DNA, the CDR3 is TGCGCCAGCAGCGGGGGGTCGAGAACCGTGGCTTTCTTT. The chain links TRBV5-1 to TRBJ1-1, with D maybe TRBD1 (5 bases). The CDR3 loop spans 13 amino acids. CDR1 is SGHRS and CDR2 is YFSETQ in the germline V gene. V shed 4 bases and J shed 11 bases, with 18 bases lying between them.

The chain carries TRBV19 and TRBJ1-4; the D gene is possibly TRBD1 (5 bases). Per the germline V gene, CDR1 is LNHDA and CDR2 is SQIVND (reference sequence). The V and J ends lost 1 base and 8 bases respectively, with 14 bases between them. This CDR3 contains 15 residues. The CDR3 DNA follows: TGTGCCAGTAGTATAGGACCGGGACGGGGGGAAAAACTGTTTTTT. Amino acid sequence: CASSIGPGRGEKLFF.

This chain joins TRBV5-5 and TRBJ2-3; D remains ambiguous. The CDR3 runs 14 residues. Trimming cost V 0 bases and J 6 bases, with 11 bases left between them. The V gene's germline CDR1 is SGHKS and CDR2 YYEKEE (reference sequence). The CDR3 loop reads CASSLVTPQDTQYF. The CDR3 nucleotides read TGTGCCAGCAGCTTGGTAACCCCTCAGGATACGCAGTATTTT.

This chain connects TRBV5-6 to TRBJ2-7, with D perhaps matching TRBD2 (6 bases). The CDR3 runs to 16 residues. V lost 0 bases and J 3 bases, leaving 16 bases between the germline ends. Per germline, CDR1 SGHDT and CDR2 YYEEEE. CDR3 protein: CASSLAGPGLNYEQYF. CDR3 in DNA: TGTGCCAGCAGCTTGGCGGGGCCGGGACTGAACTACGAGCAGTACTTC.